This T cell receptor (beta chain) was captured by sequencing in a study of response to subunit inactivated influenza vaccine. This clonotype was counted a few times. Its antigen is not identified. Using its own MiXCR run on the RT-PCR reads, TCRdb lists one record per CDR3 protein. The table includes about 520,000 distinct CDR3 sequences, under 8.5% detected once. Study-level results: New T cells are recruited in small numbers by each seasonal influenza vaccination, according to the authors' suggestion.

Here the sequenced sample was PBMCs from blood, taken about 23 months after vaccination. The TCR sequence derives from a man in his fifties or sixties who received an inactivated influenza vaccine.

The CDR3, as DNA: TGTGCCTGGAGTATGTATTTGCAGGGCACAGATACGCAGTATTTT. It translates to CAWSMYLQGTDTQYF. The chain combines TRBV30 with TRBJ2-3; D is unresolved. V lost 2 bases, J lost 1 base, and 13 bases lay in between. Per germline, CDR1 GTSNPN and CDR2 SVGIG (reference sequence). The CDR3 is 15 residues long.